The following is a T cell receptor (beta chain) sequence with its context. The entry originates in a study of PD-1 blockade in mismatch repair-deficient tumors. With V trimmed by 10 bases and J by 1 base, 8 bases remained unmatched. This CDR3 region has 14 residues. Germline V lookup: CDR1 LNHDA, CDR2 SQIVND (reference sequence). Only in-frame clones appear in the TCRdb table, and some are missing; sequencing was by immunoSEQ multiplex PCR. Here the sample spans some 100,000 clones, approximately 83% being singletons. The sample here was peripheral blood, taken 35 to 37 weeks after starting pembrolizumab. This chain connects TRBV19 to TRBJ2-7; TRBD2 agrees at 9 bases. The receptor was isolated from an adult with mismatch repair-deficient cancer. CDR3 in amino acids: CATRDSGRSYEQYF. The CDR3 bases are TGTGCCACGAGGGATAGCGGGAGATCCTACGAGCAGTACTTC.